Listed below are T cell receptor beta chains from one sample, sequenced in a study of PD-L1 blockade in urothelial cancer. Sequenced by immunoSEQ multiplex PCR; TCRdb stores in-frame clones only, minus some. The sample records 72,000 or so clones, 88% being singletons. The specimen comprised PBMCs, sampled around atezolizumab (anti-PD-L1) treatment. These receptors were obtained from a man aged 60 to 69 with urothelial cancer. Both conserved end residues are part of each CDR3. A D gene is named only where the DNA matches it firmly. The size entry is marked missing in some rows and otherwise reads once, few, many or a size class.

clone_size: once
v_call: TRBV18
d_call: -
j_call: TRBJ2-2
cdr3_aa: CASSWAGPNTGELFF
cdr3_nt: TGTGCCAGCTCGTGGGCAGGTCCGAACACCGGGGAGCTGTTTTTT

clone_size: -
v_call: TRBV6-4
d_call: -
j_call: TRBJ1-1
cdr3_aa: CASSTTVNTEAFF
cdr3_nt: TGTGCCAGCAGTACGACAGTGAACACTGAAGCTTTCTTT

clone_size: -
v_call: TRBV2
d_call: -
j_call: TRBJ2-1
cdr3_aa: CASSERFPRGPFF
cdr3_nt: TGTGCCAGCAGTGAAAGGTTCCCTCGGGGTCCGTTCTTC

clone_size: once
v_call: TRBV7-9
d_call: TRBD2
j_call: TRBJ2-3
cdr3_aa: CASSLVSGGDTQYF
cdr3_nt: TGTGCCAGCAGCTTAGTCTCGGGGGGTGATACGCAGTATTTT

clone_size: -
v_call: TRBV2
d_call: TRBD2
j_call: TRBJ2-1
cdr3_aa: CASGTPPGLARESSYNEQFF
cdr3_nt: TGTGCCAGCGGGACCCCGCCGGGACTAGCGAGAGAGAGCTCCTACAATGAGCAGTTCTTC

clone_size: few
v_call: TRBV9
d_call: -
j_call: TRBJ2-3
cdr3_aa: CASNPIGRGSTDTQYF
cdr3_nt: TGTGCCAGCAACCCGATCGGGCGGGGTAGCACAGATACGCAGTATTTT

clone_size: -
v_call: TRBV5-1
d_call: -
j_call: TRBJ1-4
cdr3_aa: CASSLDSREKLFF
cdr3_nt: TGCGCCAGCAGCTTGGACAGTCGTGAAAAACTGTTTTTT

clone_size: -
v_call: TRBV18
d_call: -
j_call: TRBJ1-3
cdr3_aa: CASSLRDSSSGNTIYF
cdr3_nt: TGTGCCAGCTCACTTAGGGACTCCAGCTCTGGAAACACCATATATTTT

clone_size: -
v_call: TRBV5-4
d_call: TRBD2
j_call: TRBJ2-5
cdr3_aa: CASSFGPRAGGEETQYF
cdr3_nt: TGTGCCAGCAGCTTCGGCCCCCGCGCGGGAGGCGAGGAGACCCAGTACTTC

clone_size: -
v_call: TRBV30
d_call: -
j_call: TRBJ1-2
cdr3_aa: CAWSVGGRGYTF
cdr3_nt: TGTGCCTGGAGTGTGGGGGGTAGGGGCTACACCTTC

clone_size: -
v_call: TRBV18
d_call: TRBD1
j_call: TRBJ1-2
cdr3_aa: CASSQGLPGQGYGYTF
cdr3_nt: TGTGCCAGCTCCCAAGGGCTCCCGGGACAGGGCTATGGCTACACCTTC

clone_size: -
v_call: TRBV19
d_call: TRBD2
j_call: TRBJ2-5
cdr3_aa: CASRNSGRAVETQYF
cdr3_nt: TGTGCCAGTAGGAATAGCGGGAGGGCCGTGGAGACCCAGTACTTC

clone_size: -
v_call: TRBV30
d_call: -
j_call: TRBJ2-5
cdr3_aa: CAWSPIRGETQYF
cdr3_nt: TGTGCCTGGAGTCCGATTCGAGGAGAGACCCAGTACTTC

clone_size: -
v_call: TRBV29-1
d_call: TRBD1
j_call: TRBJ2-7
cdr3_aa: CSVETRGTGLTEFPF
cdr3_nt: TGCAGCGTTGAAACCCGGGGGACAGGGTTAACGGAATTTCCCTTC

clone_size: -
v_call: TRBV19
d_call: -
j_call: TRBJ2-7
cdr3_aa: CASSIAVTYEQYF
cdr3_nt: TGTGCCAGTAGTATAGCCGTAACCTACGAGCAGTACTTC

clone_size: few
v_call: TRBV4-2
d_call: -
j_call: TRBJ2-7
cdr3_aa: CASSPRTGSYEQYF
cdr3_nt: TGTGCCAGCAGCCCGCGTACAGGGTCCTACGAGCAGTACTTC

clone_size: once
v_call: TRBV7-2
d_call: TRBD2
j_call: TRBJ2-1
cdr3_aa: CASSLRAGGPLDEQFF
cdr3_nt: TGTGCCAGCAGCTTACGTGCGGGAGGTCCCCTTGATGAGCAGTTCTTC